This TCR beta chain comes out of a study of Graves' ophthalmopathy and Graves' hyperthyroidism (dated by TCRdb to the late 2010s). As for the study more broadly: Hyperthyroidism was considered stable if no progression to ophthalmopathy occurred within 18 months of follow-up. To explore V-J signatures that distinguish ophthalmopathy from hyperthyroidism, a discovery set of 90 to 100 patients was enrolled, made up of 43 with ophthalmopathy and roughly 57 with stable hyperthyroidism. In total, approximately 140 blood samples were TCR-sequenced: around 42 ophthalmopathy, some 75 hyperthyroidism and some 17 hyperthyroidism-to-ophthalmopathy patients. TCR beta repertoire signatures were used to distinguish Graves' ophthalmopathy from Graves' hyperthyroidism and to predict progression to ophthalmopathy. In five or six hyperthyroidism patients, T-cell repertoires of thyroid tissue and blood were compared. Following sample collection, hyperthyroidism patients were given methimazole at a starting dose of 30 mg daily, and ophthalmopathy patients were given high-dose intravenous methylprednisolone. For independent validation, a separate cohort was made up of approximately 19 hyperthyroidism patients plus 17 patients who later progressed from hyperthyroidism to ophthalmopathy.

For repertoire sequencing, TCR beta CDR3 regions were amplified from RNA transcripts. HTBI primers and the Qiagen OneStep RT-PCR kit were used in a first-round RT-PCR, which was followed by a second-round multiplex PCR, size selection and purification. Sequencing of the libraries was carried out on an Illumina HiSeq2000 in paired-end mode with 100 bp reads. The original methods were these. SOAPnuke was used to process the reads, throwing out any read that had adapters, had uncalled bases, had a mean Phred below 15, or lacked an exact constant-primer or identifier match. COPE v1.2.5 was used to merge high-quality paired reads. Each unique nucleotide sequence was defined as a clonotype, and clonotypes were aligned to IMGT TRB V, D and J references with MiTCR v1.1. Only V-J combinations with frequency above 0.0001 were analysed, covering about 99% of repertoires. A TCR clonal expansion and chaos score per V-J combination was defined as the ratio of F50 clonal expansion to chaos observed in the TCRdist matrix. Welch's t-statistics and random forest were used to reduce features to about a dozen V-J combinations, which were fed into a naive Bayes classifier. The similarity between thyroid and blood repertoires was quantified using the Morisita-Horn index. TCRdb ran its own pipeline on the public reads, namely fastp trimming at Q25 and MiXCR clone calling, and kept in-frame beta chains. Every entry covers one CDR3 protein and lists the most common genes and DNA from its rows. None of the V and J calls come from the authors' own analysis; TCRdb made them. For this sample the table gives about 1.1 million distinct CDR3 sequences, of which around a third were detected only once. Clones ranked in the top ten supply over 8.5% of the sample.

General conclusions and limits of the study: No statistical method was used to set the sample size in advance, and the investigators knew which group each participant was assigned to. Most expanded thyroid clonotypes with a frequency above 0.001 also appeared in blood, which suggests that blood repertoires may reflect the immune response in the thyroid. In validation, the model predicted ophthalmopathy progression with over 60% sensitivity and less than 80% specificity; some 13 predicted patients were CT-confirmed with GO in a median of 6.5 months. Ophthalmopathy was separated from stable hyperthyroidism by the 13-signature model with 87.88% sensitivity and around 81% specificity in cross-validation and with 80%/75% in the test set.

The CDR3 holds 14 amino acids from the cysteine to the phenylalanine. The CDR3 DNA has 42 bases and is translated from base 1. CDR1 and CDR2, looked up from the germline V gene (reference sequence), are SEHNR and FQNEAQ. V is cut back by 3 bases and J by 9 bases, with 9 bases in the junction unmatched. Hyperthyroidism patients were newly diagnosed, with disease duration under 2 months, and aged 18 to 65 years. Anyone with other autoimmune diseases, uncontrolled infections, pregnancy or lactation was excluded from the study. Clinical symptoms, serum thyroxine, TRAb, thyroid ultrasound and orbital computed tomography formed the basis of the diagnosis. Trizol reagent was used to extract the total RNA, and its quality was then checked on an Agilent 2100 Bioanalyzer. Turning to this clonotype: Its antigen specificity is not known. Per-base qualities were not stored, and no clone one base away is much larger.

This chain is built from TRBV7-9 and TRBJ2-5, with 8 central nucleotides matching TRBD1. This TCR came from an adult man with Graves' hyperthyroidism. The sample consisted of peripheral blood or thyroid tissue (not recorded which). This receptor carries the CDR3 CASSFTGGRQPQYF. The sequenced DNA: TGTGCCAGCAGCTTTACAGGGGGAAGGCAGCCCCAGTACTTC.